The 18 T cell receptor beta chains below come from one sample, sequenced in a study of blood T cell repertoires in COVID-19. The method was immunoSEQ multiplex PCR; TCRdb's version includes in-frame clones alone and lacks a portion of them. This table holds some 180,000 clones, 85% to 90% found once. Sequencing input: peripheral blood. The receptors originated from a woman aged 55-69 years with acute or convalescent COVID-19.

The table lists this clone with a count of one. This chain links TRBV3-1 (or the pseudogene TRBV3-2) with TRBJ2-1; a weak D match, TRBD2 (6 bases). Trimming removed 4 bases at V and 1 base at J, with 11 bases between. The CDR3 has 15 amino acids. The germline V gene encodes CDR1 LGHDT and CDR2 YNNKEL (reference sequence). DNA of the CDR3: TGTGCCAGCAGCCTCCCACTAGCATCCTACAATGAGCAGTTCTTC. Protein product: CASSLPLASYNEQFF.

The chain combines TRBV28 with TRBJ2-1; 8 nucleotides match TRBD2. This CDR3 comprises 15 residues. The junction had 5 bases not matched to a gene; V was cut back by 3 bases and J by 4 bases. Germline loops: CDR1 MDHEN, CDR2 SYDVKM. In nucleotides, the CDR3 is TGTGCCAGCAGTTTTGGTGTAGCGGGGTACAATGAGCAGTTCTTC. Amino acids: CASSFGVAGYNEQFF. Drawing the rest from reference TRBV28 and TRBJ2-1, the complete variable domain is DVKVTQSSRYLVKRTGEKVFLECVQDMDHENMFWYRQDPGLGLRLIYFSYDVKMKEKGDIPEGYSVSREKKERFSLILESASTNQTSMYLCASSFGVAGYNEQFFGPGTRLTVL.

The chain links TRBV4-1 to TRBJ1-1; 8 nucleotides line up with TRBD1. Germline trimming cut 5 bases from V and 1 base from J; bases unmatched to any gene: 9. The CDR3 sequence is 16 residues long. CDR1 and CDR2 (germline): MGHRA, YSYEKL. This CDR3 is CASSSYKTGANTEAFF. The CDR3 region has the DNA TGCGCCAGCAGCTCTTATAAGACAGGGGCGAACACTGAAGCTTTCTTT.

The V gene is TRBV5-4, the J gene TRBJ1-2; the D gene is possibly TRBD1 (5 bases). Germline V lookup: CDR1 SGHNT, CDR2 YYREEE (reference sequence). The CDR3 is 15 residues long. Trimming took off 0 bases at V and 0 bases at J, with 9 bases between the two ends. The CDR3 DNA reads as TGTGCCAGCAGCTTGGCCGGGGGGGCTAACTATGGCTACACCTTC. This gives the protein CASSLAGGANYGYTF.

This chain joins TRBV9 and TRBJ2-3; D is unresolved. With 4 bases removed from V and 6 bases from J, the gap between germline ends came to 12 bases. The germline V gene encodes CDR1 SGDLS and CDR2 YYNGEE. There are 13 residues in the CDR3. The CDR3 loop is CASSLRLLDTQYF. In DNA, the CDR3 is TGTGCCAGCAGCCTCAGACTGTTGGATACGCAGTATTTT.

This clone was counted a single time. This rearrangement joins TRBV15 to TRBJ1-1, with D tentatively TRBD1 (5 bases). CDR3 length equals 15 residues. Germline CDR1 LNHNV, CDR2 YYDKDF (reference sequence). Trimming took off 1 base at V and 1 base at J, with 10 bases between the two ends. For the CDR3, the DNA is TGTGCCACCAGCAGAGGTTTTCAGGGGAACACTGAAGCTTTCTTT. Translating it yields CATSRGFQGNTEAFF.

The chain employs TRBV19 and TRBJ2-7, with D perhaps TRBD1 (6 bases). Germline assignment: CDR1 LNHDA and CDR2 SQIVND (reference sequence). The CDR3 covers 14 residues. Trimming took off 10 bases at V and 0 bases at J, with 16 bases between the two ends. The CDR3 here is CATRFGGTSYEQYF. The CDR3 nucleotides read TGTGCCACCAGGTTTGGGGGCACCTCCTACGAGCAGTACTTC.

J is TRBJ2-2 and V is TRBV4-1, with TRBD2 identical over 9 bases. The V and J ends lost 2 bases and 12 bases, in that order; junction bases with no gene match: 10. Germline CDR1 MGHRA, CDR2 YSYEKL. The length of the CDR3 is 15 residues. The CDR3 loop reads CASSQPGLAMNQLFF. For the CDR3, the DNA is TGCGCCAGCAGCCAACCGGGACTAGCTATGAATCAGCTGTTTTTT.

This clone appeared a few times. V is TRBV19 and J is TRBJ1-1, with 7 bases that match TRBD1. Germline-derived CDR1 and CDR2 are LNHDA and SQIVND (reference sequence). This CDR3 region has 15 residues. The ends lost 4 bases at V and 6 bases at J; junction bases unmatched: 11. The CDR3 reads CASSKRQGSIAEAFF. DNA for the CDR3: TGTGCCAGTAGTAAACGACAGGGTAGTATCGCTGAAGCTTTCTTT.

A single count supports this clone. The V call is TRBV29-1, the J call TRBJ2-3; D possibly corresponds to TRBD1 (5 bases). Germline V lookup: CDR1 SQVTM, CDR2 ANQGSEA. The V and J ends lost 4 bases and 2 bases respectively, with 7 bases between them. This CDR3 contains 12 residues. The CDR3, as DNA: TGCAGCGTTGGACAGTTCACAGATACGCAGTATTTT. Its protein is CSVGQFTDTQYF.

The chain is built from TRBV29-1 and TRBJ1-1, with D maybe TRBD1 (5 bases). CDR3 length: 13 residues. With 5 bases removed from V and 2 bases from J, the gap between germline ends came to 12 bases. Germline V gene lookup returns CDR1 SQVTM and CDR2 ANQGSEA. CDR3 sequence reads: CSVTGRTNTEAFF. The DNA for the CDR3 is TGCAGCGTTACTGGACGGACAAACACTGAAGCTTTCTTT.

This clone has a single count. At one of its ends the junction is not consistent with the germline gene, which may arise from a read error. The V call is TRBV20-1, the J call TRBJ1-1, with TRBD1 matching 9 bases. The CDR3 has 10 amino acids. Germline V CDR1 and CDR2: DFQATT, SNEGSKA (reference sequence). CDR3 residues: CSAPGTGLLF. The CDR3 DNA reads as TGCAGTGCTCCCGGGACAGGGTTGCTCTTT.

The sample holds one count of this clone. The rearrangement joins TRBV6-2 or TRBV6-3 to TRBJ2-7, with TRBD2 identical over 11 bases. The V gene end was trimmed by 6 bases and the J gene end by 3 bases; junction bases not matched to a gene: 4. The CDR3 has 14 residues. CDR1 and CDR2 (germline): MNHEY, SVGEGT. The CDR3 loop is CASSRSGRVYEQYV. The CDR3 DNA reads TGTGCCAGCAGCCGTAGCGGGAGGGTCTACGAGCAGTACGTC.

The chain has TRBV27 and TRBJ2-1; D ambiguous. Per the germline V gene, CDR1 is MNHEY and CDR2 is SMNVEV (reference sequence). The CDR3 spans 14 residues. Deletions cut 5 bases from V and 1 base from J, with 9 bases between. The CDR3 DNA follows: TGTGCCAGCAGTCCTGCCGGGTCCTACAATGAGCAGTTCTTC. This codes for CASSPAGSYNEQFF.

The V gene is TRBV19, the J gene TRBJ2-1; 9 nucleotides agree with TRBD2. The CDR3 totals 20 residues. Germline CDR1 LNHDA, CDR2 SQIVND (reference sequence). After removal of 5 bases from V and 0 bases from J, the junction contained 17 bases not matched to a gene. The CDR3 DNA sequence: TGTGCCAGTAGTGCCGCTATTTGGTCTAGCGGGGTTGACTCCTACAATGAGCAGTTCTTC. Its protein product is CASSAAIWSSGVDSYNEQFF.

The V and J genes are TRBV15 and TRBJ2-1, with 11 nucleotides matching TRBD2. The CDR3 covers 19 residues. V shed 1 base and J 9 bases; nucleotides not matched to a gene: 17. CDR1 and CDR2 from the germline V gene are LNHNV and YYDKDF (reference sequence). The CDR3 bases are TGTGCCACCAGCAGAGTAGACAGGGGCCTTAGCGGGAGGGTGGGTGAGCAGTTCTTC. Translation: CATSRVDRGLSGRVGEQFF.

The chain links TRBV3-1 (or the pseudogene TRBV3-2) to TRBJ2-3, with 11 bases lining up with TRBD2. V shed 1 base and J 4 bases; nucleotides not matched to a gene: 7. The CDR3 is 17 residues long. Germline CDR1 is LGHDT and CDR2 is YNNKEL (reference sequence). The CDR3 region is CASSQGVGLAGADTQYF. DNA for the CDR3: TGTGCCAGCAGCCAAGGGGTTGGACTAGCGGGCGCAGATACGCAGTATTTT.

For the CDR3, the DNA is TGTGCCAGCAGGGAGGACAGAACGAACACTGAAGCTTTCTTT. Protein sequence: CASREDRTNTEAFF. The V and J genes are TRBV2 and TRBJ1-1; tentatively, D is TRBD1 (6 bases). CDR3 length: 14 amino acids. The V end lost 6 bases, the J end lost 1 base, and 12 bases lay between the germline ends. Germline loops: CDR1 SNHLY, CDR2 FYNNEI.